Listed here are 15 T cell receptor beta chains from one sample, sequenced in a study of CD8 T cells in Susac syndrome (dated by TCRdb to between 2018 and 2021). Library preparation employed the immunoSEQ multiplex PCR assay. RNA was extracted using the RNeasy kit, and about 0.45 to 1 ug of the RNA was reverse transcribed with random hexamers. Through fastp at Q25 and MiXCR, TCRdb rebuilt clones from the public reads, retaining in-frame beta chains. Every entry covers one CDR3 protein and lists the most common genes and DNA from its rows. Counted in this sample were around 69,000 distinct CDR3 sequences; around 93% of them appeared once. The ten largest clones capture roughly 0.47% of the sample. The sample taken for sequencing was CD8+ T cells from PBMCs. Receptors were obtained from a human donor with Susac syndrome.

This clonotype is a singleton in its sample. The rearrangement uses TRBV19 and TRBJ1-1; D unclear. Trimming pared 3 bases from V and 0 bases from J, leaving 8 bases between. This CDR3 contains 14 residues. The V gene's germline CDR1 is LNHDA and CDR2 SQIVND (reference sequence). The CDR3 is CASSIPGMNTEAFF. The DNA of the CDR3 is TGTGCCAGTAGTATCCCAGGCATGAACACTGAAGCTTTCTTT.

V is TRBV27 and J is TRBJ2-1; 8 nucleotides match TRBD2. Germline-derived CDR1 and CDR2 are MNHEY and SMNVEV (reference sequence). The J segment lost 7 bases and the V segment lost 0 bases, leaving 5 bases of the junction unmatched. The CDR3 runs to 15 residues. The CDR3 reads CASSLSAGVRNEQFF. The CDR3 nucleotides read TGTGCCAGCAGTTTATCAGCGGGAGTGCGGAATGAGCAGTTCTTC.

The chain combines TRBV13 with TRBJ2-7, with D unclear. Trimming removed 5 bases at V and 4 bases at J, with 18 bases between. The CDR3 spans 15 residues. CDR1 is PRHDT, CDR2 FYEKMQ, per germline (reference sequence). The CDR3: CASSKSGSAQYEQYF. Written as DNA, the CDR3 is TGTGCCAGCAGCAAATCCGGATCAGCTCAGTACGAGCAGTACTTC.

The V call is TRBV5-1, the J call TRBJ1-4, with no clear D. This CDR3 has 15 residues. Germline assignment: CDR1 SGHRS and CDR2 YFSETQ. V lost 0 bases to trimming and J lost 7 bases, with 13 bases between them. CDR3 loop: CASSLGASSGEKLFF. CDR3 DNA: TGCGCCAGCAGCTTGGGGGCCTCCTCCGGTGAAAAACTGTTTTTT.

This clonotype occurred once. The genes are TRBV20-1 and TRBJ2-2; 7 nucleotides match TRBD1. The V gene end was trimmed by 2 bases and the J gene end by 5 bases; junction bases not matched to a gene: 5. This CDR3 region has 14 residues. The germline gives CDR1 DFQATT, CDR2 SNEGSKA (reference sequence). The CDR3, as DNA: TGCAGTGCTAGATCACAGGGGAGAACCGGGGAGCTGTTTTTT. This codes for CSARSQGRTGELFF.

The CDR3, as DNA: TGTGCCAGTAGGAACAGGGGTGCTGGAAACACCATATATTTT. It codes for CASRNRGAGNTIYF. The chain employs TRBV19 and TRBJ1-3; TRBD1 matches at 7 bases. After removal of 6 bases from V and 2 bases from J, the junction contained 4 bases not matched to a gene. The CDR3 extends over 14 amino acids. The germline CDR1 and CDR2 sequences are LNHDA and SQIVND (reference sequence).

The chain employs TRBV28 and TRBJ1-1, with 7 bases matching TRBD1. V trimming: 9 bases; J trimming: 9 bases; junction bases outside the gene matches: 4. This CDR3 spans 10 amino acids. CDR1 and CDR2 (germline): MDHEN, SYDVKM. The CDR3 loop reads CASRDRQAFF. The CDR3 DNA reads as TGTGCCAGTAGGGACAGACAAGCTTTCTTT.

The chain joins TRBV30 to TRBJ2-7, with no clear D. Germline V gene lookup returns CDR1 GTSNPN and CDR2 SVGIG (reference sequence). Trimming took 1 base from V and 1 from J, leaving 2 bases between them. The CDR3 length is 11 residues. The CDR3 loop is CAWSASYEQYF. The CDR3 coding sequence is TGTGCCTGGAGTGCTTCCTACGAGCAGTACTTC.

The chain links TRBV27 to TRBJ1-1, with D unclear. The V end was cut by 7 bases, the J end by 5 bases, with 14 bases between. From germline, CDR1 is MNHEY and CDR2 SMNVEV (reference sequence). The length of the CDR3 is 13 residues. The CDR3: CASKLEGWTEAFF. For the CDR3, the DNA is TGTGCCAGCAAGTTGGAGGGTTGGACTGAAGCTTTCTTT.

This sequence joins TRBV6-2 or TRBV6-3 and TRBJ2-7; D may match TRBD1 or TRBD2 (5 bases each). The V end was cut by 7 bases, the J end by 3 bases, with 19 bases between. Per germline, CDR1 MNHEY and CDR2 SVGEGT. The CDR3 consists of 15 residues. The CDR3: CASTNWGTADYEQYF. The CDR3 DNA follows: TGTGCCAGCACCAATTGGGGGACCGCCGACTACGAGCAGTACTTC.

CDR3 nucleotides: TGTGCCAGAGGGGGGGCTAGCGGCTCTTACGAGCAGTACTTC. It codes for CARGGASGSYEQYF. This chain joins TRBV2 and TRBJ2-7; tentative D call: TRBD2 (7 bases). The CDR3 contains 14 residues. V gave up 9 bases and J gave up 4 bases, with 19 bases separating them. Per germline, CDR1 SNHLY and CDR2 FYNNEI.

The chain links TRBV3-1 to TRBJ2-3; no clear D gene. The V end was cut by 3 bases, the J end by 4 bases, with 14 bases between. CDR3 length equals 15 residues. Germline V gene sequence: CDR1 LGHDT, CDR2 YNNKEL (reference sequence). This CDR3 reads CASSHEITVADTQYF. The CDR3 DNA sequence: TGTGCCAGCAGCCACGAGATTACCGTCGCAGATACGCAGTATTTT.

The chain has TRBV4-1 and TRBJ1-2, with TRBD1 matching 9 bases. From germline, CDR1 is MGHRA and CDR2 YSYEKL. With V trimmed by 2 bases and J by 7 bases, 8 bases remained unmatched. The CDR3 loop spans 15 amino acids. The DNA of the CDR3 is TGCGCCAGCAGCCAATTAGGGACAGGGAAGGTTGGCTACACCTTC. Residues: CASSQLGTGKVGYTF.

The rearrangement links TRBV27 to TRBJ2-7, with D maybe TRBD1 (6 bases). Per the germline V gene, CDR1 is MNHEY and CDR2 is SMNVEV (reference sequence). Trimming took off 8 bases at V and 4 bases at J, with 18 bases between the two ends. This CDR3 spans 14 amino acids. The CDR3 region has the DNA TGTGCCAGCGGCTTTTTACAGGGTGGGTACGAGCAGTACTTC. Encoded protein: CASGFLQGGYEQYF.

This clonotype was counted once. This chain joins TRBV2 and TRBJ1-4; no clear D. The CDR3 is made up of 13 amino acids. Per the germline V gene, CDR1 is SNHLY and CDR2 is FYNNEI. The V gene lost 3 bases and the J gene lost 8 bases, with 10 bases spanning the gap. For the CDR3, the DNA is TGTGCCAGCAGTGACGGGATCCGCGAAAAACTGTTTTTT. Protein product: CASSDGIREKLFF.